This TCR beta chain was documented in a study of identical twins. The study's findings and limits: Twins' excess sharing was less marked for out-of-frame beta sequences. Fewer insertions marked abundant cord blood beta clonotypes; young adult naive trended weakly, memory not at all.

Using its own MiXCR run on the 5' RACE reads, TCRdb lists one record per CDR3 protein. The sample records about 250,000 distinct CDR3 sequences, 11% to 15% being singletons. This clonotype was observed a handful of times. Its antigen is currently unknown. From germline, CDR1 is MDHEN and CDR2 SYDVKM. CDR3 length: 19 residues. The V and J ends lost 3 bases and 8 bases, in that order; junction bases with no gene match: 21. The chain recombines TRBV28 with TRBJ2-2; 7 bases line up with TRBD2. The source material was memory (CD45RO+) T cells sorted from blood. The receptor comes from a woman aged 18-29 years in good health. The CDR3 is CASSLTLSLSGGIRGELFF. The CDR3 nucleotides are TGTGCCAGCAGTTTGACCCTCTCTTTGTCGGGAGGTATCCGGGGGGAGCTGTTTTTT.